Here is one T cell receptor (beta chain) with its context. As processed by the authors: Amplification of reference gene primers provided the estimated nucleated cell counts. Sequencing was performed with immunoSEQ multiplex PCR; in TCRdb, only in-frame clones are kept and a portion is missing. D and trimming come from the DNA, and the V and J calls and clone size come from that table. The table records approximately 250,000 clones, around four fifths of them present only once. This record comes from a study of blood T cell repertoires in COVID-19. Study as a whole: Researchers got acute and convalescent COVID-19 samples from the United States, Italy and Spain. T cells, B-cell-depleted T cells, or PBMCs supplied cDNA or gDNA.

The TCR comes from a man between 50 and 59 years old with acute or convalescent COVID-19. Material: peripheral blood.

The CDR3 DNA reads TGTGCCTGCTCCGGGACAGGGGGCTCCTACGAGCAGTACTTC. It translates to CACSGTGGSYEQYF. The chain has TRBV6-6 and TRBJ2-7, with 11 positions matching TRBD1. The V gene end was trimmed by 11 bases and the J gene end by 0 bases; junction bases not matched to a gene: 6. This CDR3 has 14 residues. Germline lookup yields CDR1 MNHNY and CDR2 SVGAGI (reference sequence).